Below, 10 T cell receptor beta chains from the same sample are listed, as sequenced in a study of cytomegalovirus exposure and HLA in healthy donors. This PCR relied on a set of 60 Vbeta primers and 13 Jbeta primers. The table came from immunoSEQ multiplex PCR; TCRdb's copy has only in-frame clones and leaves some out. This sample carries over 110,000 clones, with 0.75% to 1% going to the ten biggest clones. Material: PBMCs. The receptors originated from a male donor in good health and CMV-seronegative.

V is TRBV19 and J is TRBJ1-1; D may be TRBD1 (5 bases). Trimming pared 7 bases from V and 0 bases from J, leaving 9 bases between. CDR3 length: 13 residues. Per germline, CDR1 LNHDA and CDR2 SQIVND (reference sequence). CDR3 coding DNA: TGTGCCAGTACCGCACAGGTGAACACTGAAGCTTTCTTT. This gives the protein CASTAQVNTEAFF.

This chain uses TRBV7-9 with TRBJ1-1; 10 nucleotides match TRBD1. Germline V CDR1 and CDR2: SEHNR, FQNEAQ (reference sequence). This CDR3 is built from 16 residues. With V trimmed by 3 bases and J by 5 bases, 9 bases remained unmatched. The CDR3 DNA reads as TGTGCCAGCAGCTTTAGAATCGGGACAGGGGAGACTGAAGCTTTCTTT. Its translation is CASSFRIGTGETEAFF.

This chain uses TRBV18 with TRBJ2-1, with no clear D. Trimming took 1 base from V and 3 from J, leaving 7 bases between them. The CDR3 contains 14 residues. The germline CDR1 and CDR2 sequences are KGHSH and LQKENI. Here the CDR3 DNA reads TGTGCCAGCTCACCACATCGTAACTACAATGAGCAGTTCTTC. Translating gives CASSPHRNYNEQFF.

This rearrangement joins TRBV6-6 to TRBJ2-1; TRBD1 is a possible D gene (6 bases). V shed 7 bases and J shed 7 bases, with 17 bases lying between them. Germline CDR1 and CDR2: MNHNY and SVGAGI (reference sequence). The CDR3 consists of 14 residues. The CDR3 is CASTQGIARNEQFF. The CDR3 coding sequence is TGTGCCAGCACCCAGGGGATTGCGCGGAATGAGCAGTTCTTC.

The rearrangement uses TRBV19 and TRBJ1-2; unclear D gene. Germline CDR1 is LNHDA and CDR2 is SQIVND (reference sequence). Trimming cost V 3 bases and J 4 bases, with 6 bases left between them. The CDR3 consists of 12 residues. CDR3 loop: CASSMISYGYTF. The CDR3 bases are TGTGCCAGTAGTATGATCAGCTATGGCTACACCTTC.

The chain has TRBV5-4 and TRBJ1-1, with a possible D match to TRBD1 (5 bases). The V end lost 0 bases, the J end lost 4 bases, and 16 bases lay between the germline ends. CDR1 and CDR2 (germline): SGHNT, YYREEE (reference sequence). The CDR3 totals 16 residues. The CDR3 bases are TGTGCCAGCAGCTTGGTGTCAGCCAGGGCAGCCACTGAAGCTTTCTTT. The encoded protein is CASSLVSARAATEAFF. Together with reference TRBV5-4 and TRBJ1-1, the CDR3 gives the full variable domain: ETGVTQSPTHLIKTRGQQVTLRCSSQSGHNTVSWYQQALGQGPQFIFQYYREEENGRGNFPPRFSGLQFPNYSSELNVNALELDDSALYLCASSLVSARAATEAFFGQGTRLTVV.

V is TRBV2 and J is TRBJ2-7; 10 nucleotides agree with TRBD1. The V gene end was trimmed by 7 bases and the J gene end by 2 bases; junction bases not matched to a gene: 17. The germline CDR1 and CDR2 sequences are SNHLY and FYNNEI. The CDR3 loop spans 18 amino acids. CDR3 DNA: TGTGCCAGCACCGGGACAGGGGAAGGGGCTGCTACCGCCTACGAGCAGTACTTC. Translated, it gives CASTGTGEGAATAYEQYF.

The chain couples TRBV19 to TRBJ1-1; a weak D match, TRBD1 (6 bases). Trimming shortened V by 3 bases and J by 2 bases, and 7 bases separated the two germline ends. Germline V CDR1 and CDR2: LNHDA, SQIVND (reference sequence). This CDR3 region has 13 residues. Here the CDR3 reads CASSMTGNTEAFF. The CDR3 bases are TGTGCCAGTAGTATGACAGGTAACACTGAAGCTTTCTTT.

The V and J genes are TRBV9 and TRBJ2-1; the match to TRBD2 covers 8 bases. V lost 3 bases and J lost 4; bases outside the gene matches: 9. Germline V CDR1 and CDR2: SGDLS, YYNGEE. The CDR3 length is 16 residues. The CDR3, as DNA: TGTGCCAGCAGCGCGCCGGGACTAGATGAATACAATGAGCAGTTCTTC. This translates into CASSAPGLDEYNEQFF.

The genes are TRBV15 and TRBJ2-7; 9 bases fit TRBD2. V lost 4 bases and J lost 7; bases outside the gene matches: 20. CDR1 and CDR2 (germline): LNHNV, YYDKDF (reference sequence). The CDR3 length is 18 residues. CDR3 region: CATSTIAHGTSTSFEQYF. CDR3 bases: TGTGCCACCAGCACGATTGCCCACGGGACTAGCACGTCCTTTGAGCAGTACTTC.